This T cell receptor (beta chain) was obtained from a study of regulatory T cells in long-lasting Graves disease. Study summary: With positive TSH receptor antibodies and over 5 years of antithyroid drugs, Graves' disease was considered persistent. Points from the study as a whole: The study examined only peripheral blood, not thyroid tissue. TRBV28, TRBJ1-2 and TRBJ2-5 were segments that persistent disease favored. Whereas 950 to 1,000 public clonotypes were shared by new patients, persistent patients shared more, at some 3,000.

The V end was cut by 0 bases, the J end by 4 bases, with 7 bases between. The CDR3 length is 14 residues. Germline loops: CDR1 SSHAT, CDR2 FNYEAQ (reference sequence). Libraries of TCR beta came from iRepertoire HTBI primers plus Arm-PCR of CDR3 regions. TCRdb ran MiXCR on the multiplex PCR reads and lists one entry per CDR3 protein. The sample comprises about 310,000 distinct CDR3 sequences, 20% to 25% of which are singletons, and around 50% rests with the top ten. The time point here: persistent/refractory GD, antithyroid drugs over 5 years with positive TRAb. After RNA was extracted from PBMCs, the TCR library was made from it. In this sample, this clonotype turned up many times. Its antigen is unidentified.

The sample consisted of peripheral blood mononuclear cells (PBMCs), taken when the disease was refractory, from a patient treated with antithyroid drugs. The TCR comes from a female donor with Graves disease. This chain joins TRBV7-7 and TRBJ2-1; perhaps TRBD2 as D (6 bases). In DNA form, the CDR3 reads TGTGCCAGCAGCTTAGCGGGGGGTTACAATGAGCAGTTCTTC. This encodes CASSLAGGYNEQFF.